The entry that follows covers one TCR beta chain sequence. Its specificity is unknown. This specimen comes from a study of vaccination effects on CD4 cells after COVID-19. Germline CDR1 and CDR2: MNHEY and SMNVEV (reference sequence). V was clipped by 4 bases and J by 8 bases; unmatched bases: 9. This CDR3 contains 14 residues. Using immunoSEQ multiplex PCR, the repertoire was profiled, and TCRdb retains in-frame clones only, with some absent. The sample yields 27,000 or so clones, roughly 68% seen once. In the ViraFEST assay, antigen-specific CD4+ clonotypes were identified by expansion after peptide-pool stimulation. It was after more than 8 days of culture that CD4+ T cells were isolated. Vaccinated recipients, who were negative for nucleocapsid antibodies, had no history of SARS-CoV-2 infection.

The genes are TRBV27 and TRBJ1-2; 8 bases align to TRBD1. The sample here was CD4+ T cells from PBMCs cultured with HCoV-NL63 spike peptides, taken before COVID-19 vaccination. This receptor was identified in a human donor who received a COVID-19 vaccine. CDR3 amino acids: CASSSGQGRRGYTF. The CDR3 DNA reads as TGTGCCAGCAGTTCCGGACAGGGAAGACGAGGCTACACCTTC.